A single sample is the source of the 16 T cell receptor beta chains below, sequenced in a study of control samples from healthy donors and cancer patients. The data were produced by immunoSEQ multiplex PCR, yet TCRdb's version contains in-frame clones alone and is incomplete. The sample shows approximately 190,000 clones, roughly nine tenths of them seen only once. The sequencing input was blood. Receptors were obtained from a man aged 25 to 40 in good health.

The sample holds one count of this clone. The V and J genes are TRBV11-2 and TRBJ1-4, with a tentative D call TRBD1 (6 bases). The germline gives CDR1 SGHAT, CDR2 FQNNGV. There are 15 residues in the CDR3. V was shortened by 2 bases and J by 4 bases, with 11 bases between the two germline ends. CDR3 bases: TGTGCCAGCAGCTTAATGGGGGGACATAATGAAAAACTGTTTTTT. Its translation: CASSLMGGHNEKLFF.

The chain has TRBV6-1 and TRBJ1-3, with unresolved D. V shed 0 bases and J shed 4 bases, with 7 bases lying between them. The germline CDR1 and CDR2 sequences are MNHNS and SASEGT. The CDR3 extends over 14 amino acids. The CDR3: CASSEAVRGNTIYF. In nucleotides, the CDR3 is TGTGCCAGCAGTGAAGCGGTTAGGGGAAACACCATATATTTT.

The V gene is TRBV28, the J gene TRBJ1-4; 7 bases match TRBD1. This CDR3 region has 14 residues. Germline loops: CDR1 MDHEN, CDR2 SYDVKM. V trimming: 6 bases; J trimming: 3 bases; junction bases outside the gene matches: 4. The CDR3 loop is CASRPGGANEKLFF. The CDR3 nucleotides read TGTGCCAGCAGACCAGGGGGGGCTAATGAAAAACTGTTTTTT.

The chain recombines TRBV18 with TRBJ2-3, with TRBD1 matching over 9 bases. The CDR3 totals 15 residues. V lost 3 bases to trimming and J lost 5 bases; unmatched junction nucleotides: 6. Germline V gene lookup returns CDR1 KGHSH and CDR2 LQKENI. The CDR3 sequence is CASSPRTGERDTQYF. CDR3 in DNA: TGTGCCAGCTCACCGCGGACAGGGGAGAGAGATACGCAGTATTTT.

V usage is TRBV5-5 and J usage is TRBJ2-1, with 11 nucleotides matching TRBD2. This CDR3 spans 16 amino acids. V lost 1 base, J lost 5 bases, and 5 bases stayed unmatched. The germline CDR1 and CDR2 sequences are SGHKS and YYEKEE (reference sequence). The CDR3 region is CASSLPTSGANNEQFF. CDR3 DNA: TGTGCCAGCAGCTTGCCGACTAGCGGGGCCAACAATGAGCAGTTCTTC. The full variable domain, with the rest looked up from reference TRBV5-5 and TRBJ2-1, is DAGVTQSPTHLIKTRGQQVTLRCSPISGHKSVSWYQQVLGQGPQFIFQYYEKEERGRGNFPDRFSARQFPNYSSELNVNALLLGDSALYLCASSLPTSGANNEQFFGPGTRLTVL.

J is TRBJ1-4 and V is TRBV6-5; D might be TRBD1 (6 bases). Germline V CDR1 and CDR2: MNHEY, SVGAGI. V lost 6 bases and J lost 6, with 17 bases in between. CDR3 length: 15 amino acids. CDR3 DNA sequence: TGTGCCAGCAGCCGCGAACAGGGTACCTATGAAAAACTGTTTTTT. It is translated as CASSREQGTYEKLFF.

The chain has TRBV27 and TRBJ2-3; the match to TRBD2 covers 15 bases. V trimming: 3 bases; J trimming: 5 bases; junction bases outside the gene matches: 9. CDR1 and CDR2 from the germline V gene are MNHEY and SMNVEV (reference sequence). The CDR3 has 18 amino acids. Here the CDR3 reads CASSFLGLAGGLGDTQYF. Here the CDR3 DNA reads TGTGCCAGCAGTTTTCTGGGACTAGCGGGGGGCCTCGGAGATACGCAGTATTTT.

The gene calls are TRBV19 and TRBJ2-3, with D perhaps matching TRBD1 (6 bases). CDR1 is LNHDA and CDR2 is SQIVND in the germline V gene (reference sequence). The CDR3 covers 16 residues. Trimming shortened V by 7 bases and J by 0 bases, and 17 bases separated the two germline ends. The CDR3 is CASTSTGFFSTDTQYF. The CDR3 DNA reads as TGTGCCAGTACTAGCACAGGGTTTTTTAGCACAGATACGCAGTATTTT. The full variable domain, completed using reference TRBV19 and TRBJ2-3, is DGGITQSPKYLFRKEGQNVTLSCEQNLNHDAMYWYRQDPGQGLRLIYYSQIVNDFQKGDIAEGYSVSREKKESFPLTVTSAQKNPTAFYLCASTSTGFFSTDTQYFGPGTRLTVL.

V and J are TRBV7-3 and TRBJ2-2, with 7 bases fitting TRBD2. Germline values: CDR1 SGHTA, CDR2 FQGTGA. The V gene end was trimmed by 4 bases and the J gene end by 6 bases; junction bases not matched to a gene: 11. The CDR3 is made up of 16 amino acids. The CDR3 here is CASSSKGLGRSGELFF. In DNA form, the CDR3 reads TGTGCCAGCAGCTCCAAAGGACTAGGTCGGTCCGGGGAGCTGTTTTTT.

There are a few counts of this clone. DNA for the CDR3: TGCGCCAGCAGCTCACTAGCGGGGGGTGTTCCAGATACGCAGTATTTT. This translates into CASSSLAGGVPDTQYF. The J gene is TRBJ2-3, the V gene TRBV5-1; the match to TRBD2 covers 12 bases. The CDR3 has 16 residues. The junction had 6 bases not matched to a gene; V was cut back by 3 bases and J by 4 bases. Germline-derived CDR1 and CDR2 are SGHRS and YFSETQ.

The chain carries TRBV30 and TRBJ2-3; D is possibly TRBD2 (7 bases). In germline, CDR1 is GTSNPN, CDR2 SVGIG (reference sequence). This CDR3 comprises 17 residues. The ends were cut back, 0 bases at V and 4 bases at J, with 20 bases in the middle. This CDR3 reads CAWSVLMGGAISDTQYF. In DNA form, the CDR3 reads TGTGCCTGGAGTGTACTAATGGGGGGGGCGATTTCAGATACGCAGTATTTT.

The sample holds one count of this clone. CDR3 bases: TGTGCCAGCAGACGCGGGACTAGCGGGGCCTACGAGCAGTACTTC. Translation: CASRRGTSGAYEQYF. V gene TRBV2 combines with J gene TRBJ2-7; 13 bases are shared with TRBD2. Per germline, CDR1 SNHLY and CDR2 FYNNEI. CDR3 size: 15 residues. The V gene end was trimmed by 6 bases and the J gene end by 2 bases; junction bases not matched to a gene: 4.

The chain links TRBV5-1 to TRBJ1-4, with D unresolved. The V gene lost 0 bases and the J gene lost 1 base, with 7 bases spanning the gap. CDR3 size: 15 residues. Germline lookup yields CDR1 SGHRS and CDR2 YFSETQ. The CDR3 reads CASSLDVGTNEKLFF. The CDR3 DNA reads as TGCGCCAGCAGCTTGGATGTGGGAACTAATGAAAAACTGTTTTTT.

V gene TRBV5-1 combines with J gene TRBJ2-2; TRBD1 agrees at 9 bases. V lost 0 bases and J lost 4; bases outside the gene matches: 13. The CDR3 is made up of 19 amino acids. The germline gives CDR1 SGHRS, CDR2 YFSETQ. CDR3 nucleotide sequence: TGCGCCAGCAGCTTGGCCTCCGGGACAGGGTTTTTTGGCACCGGGGAGCTGTTTTTT. It translates to CASSLASGTGFFGTGELFF.

The rearrangement joins TRBV3-1 (or the pseudogene TRBV3-2) to TRBJ1-3; tentatively, D is TRBD1 (5 bases). V lost 6 bases and J 2 bases, leaving 17 bases between the germline ends. Per germline, CDR1 LGHDT and CDR2 YNNKEL (reference sequence). This CDR3 is 16 amino acids long. The CDR3, as DNA: TGTGCCAGCAGTTACCCAGGGTCCTCGGCTGGAAACACCATATATTTT. Translation gives CASSYPGSSAGNTIYF.

This clone came up once. This chain uses TRBV16 with TRBJ1-1; a weak D match, TRBD1 (5 bases). CDR3 size: 14 residues. Germline V gene lookup returns CDR1 KGHSY and CDR2 FQNENV. With 4 bases removed from V and 3 bases from J, the gap between germline ends came to 12 bases. CDR3 coding DNA: TGTGCCAGCAGCCGACGGGACCTAGACACTGAAGCTTTCTTT. Translating it yields CASSRRDLDTEAFF.